One and the same sample provided the 32 T cell receptor beta chains below, sequenced in a study of blood T cell repertoires in COVID-19. Profiled with immunoSEQ multiplex PCR; TCRdb holds only in-frame clones, not every one. The data show under 250,000 clones, 84% seen once. The material sequenced was PBMCs or T cells enriched from blood (not recorded which). The receptors originated from a man aged 55-75 years who had recovered from COVID-19.

The J gene is TRBJ1-5, the V gene TRBV6-5; TRBD1 matches at 7 bases. Germline CDR1 MNHEY, CDR2 SVGAGI. There are 12 residues in the CDR3. J gave up 5 bases and V 11 bases, and 6 bases lay outside the gene matches. The CDR3 is CAGKTGDQPQHF. The DNA of the CDR3 is TGTGCCGGAAAAACAGGGGATCAGCCCCAGCATTTT.

The V gene is TRBV11-3, the J gene TRBJ2-1; D uncertain. Germline assignment: CDR1 SGHNT and CDR2 YENEEA. Trimming left V 1 base short and J 8 bases short, with 6 bases between. This CDR3 region has 12 residues. The CDR3: CASSLGLDEQFF. CDR3 DNA: TGTGCCAGCAGCTTAGGTCTCGATGAGCAGTTCTTC.

The chain carries TRBV4-2 and TRBJ2-2, with a possible D match to TRBD2 (6 bases). From germline, CDR1 is LGHNA and CDR2 YNFKEQ. The CDR3 length is 15 residues. V lost 2 bases to trimming and J lost 7 bases, with 14 bases between them. CDR3 DNA sequence: TGTGCCAGCAGCCAACGGTCTAGCGAGGTCGGGGAGCTGTTTTTT. Protein: CASSQRSSEVGELFF.

CDR3 in DNA: TGTGCCAGCAGTTTCCCCAGGGGCGGGAACACTGAAGCTTTCTTT. Protein product: CASSFPRGGNTEAFF. The chain has TRBV6-2 or TRBV6-3 and TRBJ1-1, with a tentative D call TRBD1 (6 bases). The CDR3 contains 15 residues. Trimming removed 4 bases from V and 1 base from J, with 13 bases in between. Germline V gene data show CDR1 as MNHEY and CDR2 as SVGEGT.

Of note for this clone: The junction does not match germline at one end; this may be a read error. The V gene is TRBV7-7, the J gene TRBJ2-2; possibly TRBD1 for D (5 bases). The germline V gene encodes CDR1 SSHAT and CDR2 FNYEAQ (reference sequence). The CDR3 totals 16 residues. CDR3 in amino acids: CASSLIPTENTGELFF. The CDR3 nucleotides are TGTGCTAGCAGCTTAATCCCGACAGAAAACACCGGGGAGCTGTTTTTT.

The table lists this clone with a few counts. This chain joins TRBV7-2 and TRBJ2-3; tentatively, D is TRBD1 (6 bases). In germline, CDR1 is SGHTA, CDR2 FQGNSA. There are 16 residues in the CDR3. The V gene lost 2 bases and the J gene lost 0 bases, with 12 bases spanning the gap. The CDR3 DNA follows: TGTGCCAGCAGCTTAAGGGGGACCACTAGCACAGATACGCAGTATTTT. Protein sequence: CASSLRGTTSTDTQYF.

The chain recombines TRBV3-1 (or the pseudogene TRBV3-2) with TRBJ2-2; TRBD2 aligns across 12 bases. With V trimmed by 3 bases and J by 3 bases, 11 bases remained unmatched. This CDR3 has 19 amino acids. The germline V gene encodes CDR1 LGHDT and CDR2 YNNKEL (reference sequence). CDR3 amino acids: CASSQFASGGAGYTGELFF. CDR3 DNA: TGTGCCAGCAGCCAGTTCGCTAGCGGGGGGGCCGGGTACACCGGGGAGCTGTTTTTT.

V is TRBV11-1 and J is TRBJ1-2; TRBD1 is a possible D gene (6 bases). Germline CDR1 is SGHAT and CDR2 is FQDESV (reference sequence). V was cut by 3 bases and J by 2 bases, with 7 bases left in between. The CDR3 is made up of 13 amino acids. This CDR3 reads CASSLDRNYGYTF. CDR3 sequence (DNA): TGTGCCAGCAGCTTGGACAGAAACTATGGCTACACCTTC.

The J gene is TRBJ1-3, the V gene TRBV4-2; D might be TRBD1 (5 bases). V lost 4 bases and J lost 2, with 15 bases in between. This CDR3 contains 16 residues. Germline values: CDR1 LGHNA, CDR2 YNFKEQ. CDR3 loop: CASSPDRGLAGNTIYF. DNA for the CDR3: TGTGCCAGCAGCCCGGACCGGGGACTAGCTGGAAACACCATATATTTT.

The chain's CDR3 is CASSHLRRQGSGGYTF. For the CDR3, the DNA is TGTGCCAGCAGCCACTTGAGGAGACAGGGAAGCGGTGGCTACACCTTC. The chain recombines TRBV7-9 with TRBJ1-2; 7 bases are a match to TRBD1. After removal of 5 bases from V and 7 bases from J, the junction contained 16 bases not matched to a gene. This CDR3 is 16 amino acids long. Per the germline V gene, CDR1 is SEHNR and CDR2 is FQNEAQ (reference sequence).

This sequence joins TRBV20-1 and TRBJ1-1, with D possibly matching TRBD1 (6 bases). The CDR3 spans 11 residues. With 6 bases removed from V and 9 bases from J, the gap between germline ends came to 14 bases. The germline CDR1 and CDR2 sequences are DFQATT and SNEGSKA (reference sequence). The CDR3 DNA follows: TGCAGTGCAACGGGACAAAAGCAAGCTTTCTTT. Translating gives CSATGQKQAFF.

The chain links TRBV30 to TRBJ2-1; 10 nucleotides align to TRBD2. V lost 2 bases, J lost 10 bases, and 8 bases stayed unmatched. CDR3 size: 14 residues. CDR1 is GTSNPN, CDR2 SVGIG, per germline (reference sequence). CDR3 DNA sequence: TGTGCCTGGAGTACAGCGGGGGGGCCGGGAGAGCAGTTCTTC. This translates into CAWSTAGGPGEQFF.

The genes are TRBV7-3 and TRBJ2-5, with 14 nucleotides matching TRBD2. There are 18 residues in the CDR3. Germline CDR1 reads SGHTA; CDR2 reads FQGTGA. The J segment lost 5 bases and the V segment lost 5 bases, leaving 13 bases of the junction unmatched. The CDR3 DNA reads TGTGCCAGCAGCCCCGGGACTAGCGGGGGACCTTTGGTGGAGACCCAGTACTTC. Protein sequence: CASSPGTSGGPLVETQYF.

The chain has TRBV29-1 and TRBJ2-6, with TRBD1 matching 8 bases. Germline CDR1 is SQVTM and CDR2 is ANQGSEA. This CDR3 has 17 amino acids. Trimming at V came to 5 bases and at J to 2 bases, leaving 11 bases not matched to a gene. CDR3 bases: TGCAGCGTTCCAGGGGGCAGGGGCTTCGCTGGGGCCAACGTCCTGACTTTC. Amino acids: CSVPGGRGFAGANVLTF.

This rearrangement joins TRBV6-6 to TRBJ1-5, with TRBD1 as a possible D gene (6 bases). The germline V gene encodes CDR1 MNHNY and CDR2 SVGAGI (reference sequence). This CDR3 comprises 15 residues. V lost 5 bases, J lost 2 bases, and 13 bases lay in between. CDR3 in amino acids: CASSRQDFGNQPQHF. In nucleotides, the CDR3 is TGTGCCAGCAGTCGACAGGATTTTGGCAATCAGCCCCAGCATTTT.

The J gene is TRBJ2-7, the V gene TRBV5-6; D ambiguous. CDR1 SGHDT and CDR2 YYEEEE come from the germline V gene. Trimming shortened V by 2 bases and J by 0 bases, and 9 bases separated the two germline ends. The CDR3 runs to 14 residues. In nucleotides, the CDR3 is TGTGCCAGCAGCTTTCTGTACAGCTCCTACGAGCAGTACTTC. It translates to CASSFLYSSYEQYF.

This chain joins TRBV9 and TRBJ2-1, with TRBD1 identical over 9 bases. The V gene's germline CDR1 is SGDLS and CDR2 YYNGEE. V shed 0 bases and J 7 bases; nucleotides not matched to a gene: 8. This CDR3 comprises 16 residues. In nucleotides, the CDR3 is TGTGCCAGCAGCGTAGTGGGGACAGGGCGTCGAAATGAGCAGTTCTTC. Translation gives CASSVVGTGRRNEQFF. The full variable domain, with the rest looked up from reference TRBV9 and TRBJ2-1, is DSGVTQTPKHLITATGQRVTLRCSPRSGDLSVYWYQQSLDQGLQFLIQYYNGEERAKGNILERFSAQQFPDLHSELNLSSLELGDSALYFCASSVVGTGRRNEQFFGPGTRLTVL.

This rearrangement joins TRBV30 to TRBJ1-2; 9 positions agree with TRBD1. Germline assignment: CDR1 GTSNPN and CDR2 SVGIG (reference sequence). This CDR3 comprises 12 residues. The J segment lost 5 bases and the V segment lost 6 bases, leaving 4 bases of the junction unmatched. The CDR3 nucleotides read TGTGCCTGCGGACAGGGGAATTATGGCTACACCTTC. Translated: CACGQGNYGYTF. Full variable domain (missing parts from reference TRBV30 and TRBJ1-2): SQTIHQWPATLVQPVGSPLSLECTVEGTSNPNLYWYRQAAGRGLQLLFYSVGIGQISSEVPQNLSASRPQDRQFILSSKKLLLSDSGFYLCACGQGNYGYTFGSGTRLTVV.

This clone was found a few times. This chain uses TRBV7-9 with TRBJ2-7; 8 bases fit TRBD1. The CDR3 loop spans 17 amino acids. CDR1 and CDR2 from the germline V gene are SEHNR and FQNEAQ (reference sequence). The V gene end was trimmed by 3 bases and the J gene end by 7 bases; junction bases not matched to a gene: 17. CDR3 in amino acids: CASSFLGSTGAPREQYF. CDR3 nucleotides: TGTGCCAGCAGCTTCTTAGGTTCGACAGGGGCGCCTAGGGAGCAGTACTTC.

The V and J genes are TRBV19 and TRBJ1-2, with a possible D match to TRBD1 (6 bases). V was trimmed by 6 bases and J by 4 bases, leaving 18 bases between them. The CDR3 extends over 15 amino acids. Germline assignment: CDR1 LNHDA and CDR2 SQIVND (reference sequence). CDR3: CASSREGGQGYGYTF. As DNA, the CDR3 is TGTGCCAGTAGCCGCGAGGGGGGGCAGGGCTATGGCTACACCTTC.

This CDR3 reads CASSQTGSPLHF. The DNA of the CDR3 is TGTGCCAGCAGCCAAACGGGTTCACCCCTCCACTTT. V gene TRBV3-1 (or the pseudogene TRBV3-2) combines with J gene TRBJ1-6; D gene ambiguous. The CDR3 is 12 residues long. CDR1 and CDR2 (germline): LGHDT, YNNKEL (reference sequence). V dropped 2 bases and J dropped 9 bases, with 5 bases sitting between them.

The chain recombines TRBV6-5 with TRBJ2-3; TRBD2 agrees at 9 bases. This CDR3 has 14 amino acids. V gave up 6 bases and J gave up 5 bases; unmatched junction bases: 6. Germline values: CDR1 MNHEY, CDR2 SVGAGI. The CDR3 reads CASRGTSRLDTQYF. DNA for the CDR3: TGTGCCAGCAGGGGGACTAGCAGGTTAGATACGCAGTATTTT.

In DNA, the CDR3 is TGTGCCAGCAGCTTAGCCAGGGCAAAGGAAAAACTGTTTTTT. Translated, it gives CASSLARAKEKLFF. This chain links TRBV7-2 with TRBJ1-4; a possible D gene is TRBD1 (5 bases). The CDR3 extends over 14 amino acids. V dropped 0 bases and J dropped 8 bases, with 10 bases sitting between them. Per the germline V gene, CDR1 is SGHTA and CDR2 is FQGNSA.

This CDR3 is CSVEIANYGYTF. The CDR3 DNA is TGCAGCGTTGAAATAGCTAACTATGGCTACACCTTC. The genes are TRBV29-1 and TRBJ1-2; D gene uncertain. Per the germline V gene, CDR1 is SQVTM and CDR2 is ANQGSEA. The CDR3 is 12 residues long. Trimming took off 2 bases at V and 0 bases at J, with 4 bases between the two ends.

The gene calls are TRBV5-5 and TRBJ1-2; TRBD1 aligns across 7 bases. The CDR3 contains 13 residues. Germline trimming cut 5 bases from V and 3 bases from J; bases unmatched to any gene: 4. Germline V gene sequence: CDR1 SGHKS, CDR2 YYEKEE (reference sequence). As DNA, the CDR3 is TGTGCCAGCAGTTCCGGGACAGACTATGGCTACACCTTC. Translation: CASSSGTDYGYTF.

The chain combines TRBV11-3 with TRBJ1-2; 9 bases map to TRBD1. V trimming: 5 bases; J trimming: 4 bases; junction bases outside the gene matches: 2. Germline CDR1 and CDR2: SGHNT and YENEEA. The CDR3 has 13 residues. As DNA, the CDR3 is TGTGCCAGCAGCCGGGACAGGGTCTATGGCTACACCTTC. This gives the protein CASSRDRVYGYTF.

This clone was observed once. The chain employs TRBV6-5 and TRBJ1-3; D is perhaps TRBD1 (6 bases). Trimming took 4 bases from V and 4 from J, leaving 11 bases between them. Germline V CDR1 and CDR2: MNHEY, SVGAGI. This CDR3 has 14 residues. The CDR3 bases are TGTGCCAGCAGTTCCACAGGGATCGGAAACACCATATATTTT. Translation gives CASSSTGIGNTIYF.

V is TRBV7-6 and J is TRBJ2-7; 10 nucleotides match TRBD1. V shed 2 bases, J shed 5 bases, and the junction held 3 bases outside the gene matches. From germline, CDR1 is SGHVS and CDR2 FNYEAQ. CDR3 length: 14 residues. This CDR3 is CASSLRDRGNEQYF. The CDR3 DNA reads as TGTGCCAGCAGCTTAAGGGACAGGGGTAACGAGCAGTACTTC. The complete variable domain, with remaining parts taken from reference TRBV7-6 and TRBJ2-7, reads GAGVSQSPRYKVTKRGQDVALRCDPISGHVSLYWYRQALGQGPEFLTYFNYEAQQDKSGLPNDRFSAERPEGSISTLTIQRTEQRDSAMYRCASSLRDRGNEQYFGPGTRLTVT.

This clone was seen a single time. This rearrangement joins TRBV19 to TRBJ2-1; the match to TRBD2 covers 12 bases. The junction had 6 bases not matched to a gene; V was cut back by 6 bases and J by 3 bases. This CDR3 has 16 residues. Germline CDR1 LNHDA, CDR2 SQIVND (reference sequence). The CDR3 region has the DNA TGTGCCAGTAGGGCTAGCGGGGGGGCCGTCTACAATGAGCAGTTCTTC. It codes for CASRASGGAVYNEQFF.

V and J are TRBV5-1 and TRBJ2-1; 9 bases fit TRBD2. V trimming: 5 bases; J trimming: 7 bases; junction bases outside the gene matches: 13. Germline V gives CDR1 SGHRS, CDR2 YFSETQ. The CDR3 loop spans 16 amino acids. The CDR3 sequence is CASSPSGAYTTNEQFF. CDR3 in DNA: TGCGCCAGCAGTCCTAGCGGGGCCTATACCACGAATGAGCAGTTCTTC. The variable domain in full, with the rest retrieved from reference TRBV5-1 and TRBJ2-1, is KAGVTQTPRYLIKTRGQQVTLSCSPISGHRSVSWYQQTPGQGLQFLFEYFSETQRNKGNFPGRFSGRQFSNSRSEMNVSTLELGDSALYLCASSPSGAYTTNEQFFGPGTRLTVL.

The chain recombines TRBV5-1 with TRBJ2-1, with 7 positions matching TRBD2. CDR1 and CDR2 from the germline V gene are SGHRS and YFSETQ. This CDR3 is 15 amino acids long. V was clipped by 0 bases and J by 3 bases; unmatched bases: 3. For the CDR3, the DNA is TGCGCCAGCAGCTTGGAAGGACTAGACTACAATGAGCAGTTCTTC. Translated: CASSLEGLDYNEQFF. The whole variable domain, filled in from reference TRBV5-1 and TRBJ2-1, reads KAGVTQTPRYLIKTRGQQVTLSCSPISGHRSVSWYQQTPGQGLQFLFEYFSETQRNKGNFPGRFSGRQFSNSRSEMNVSTLELGDSALYLCASSLEGLDYNEQFFGPGTRLTVL.

This CDR3 reads CASSEASTVQPQHF. Here the CDR3 DNA reads TGCGCCAGCAGTGAGGCGAGCACGGTACAGCCCCAGCATTTT. The V gene is TRBV10-2, the J gene TRBJ1-5; unclear D gene. The germline V gene encodes CDR1 WSHSY and CDR2 SAAADI. This CDR3 comprises 14 residues. V lost 2 bases and J 7 bases, leaving 12 bases between the germline ends.